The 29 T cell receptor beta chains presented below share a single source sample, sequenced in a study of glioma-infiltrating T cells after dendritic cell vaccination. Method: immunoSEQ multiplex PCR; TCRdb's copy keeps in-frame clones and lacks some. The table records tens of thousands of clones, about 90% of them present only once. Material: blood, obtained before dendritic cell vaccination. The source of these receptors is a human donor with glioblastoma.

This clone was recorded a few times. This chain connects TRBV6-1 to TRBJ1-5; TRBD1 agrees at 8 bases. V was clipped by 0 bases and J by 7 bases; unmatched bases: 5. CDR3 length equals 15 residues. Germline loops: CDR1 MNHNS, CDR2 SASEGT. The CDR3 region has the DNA TGTGCCAGCAGTGAAGCCGGACAGGGCGGGCAGCCCCAGCATTTT. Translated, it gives CASSEAGQGGQPQHF.

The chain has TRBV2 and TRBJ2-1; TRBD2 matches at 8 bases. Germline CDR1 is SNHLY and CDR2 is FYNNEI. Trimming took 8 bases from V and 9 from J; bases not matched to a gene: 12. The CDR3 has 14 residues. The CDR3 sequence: CASAAFREGGEQFF. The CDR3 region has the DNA TGTGCCAGCGCAGCCTTTCGGGAGGGTGGTGAGCAGTTCTTC.

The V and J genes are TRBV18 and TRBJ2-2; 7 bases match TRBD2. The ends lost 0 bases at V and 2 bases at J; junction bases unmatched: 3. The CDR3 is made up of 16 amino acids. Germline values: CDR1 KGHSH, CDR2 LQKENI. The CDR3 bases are TGTGCCAGCTCACCACCGGGACTACAAAACACCGGGGAGCTGTTTTTT. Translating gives CASSPPGLQNTGELFF.

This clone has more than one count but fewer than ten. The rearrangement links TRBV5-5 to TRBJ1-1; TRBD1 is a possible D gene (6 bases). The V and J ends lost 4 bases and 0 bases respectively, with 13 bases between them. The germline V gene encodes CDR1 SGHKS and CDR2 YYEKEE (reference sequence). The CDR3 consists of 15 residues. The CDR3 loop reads CASSPYGDMNTEAFF. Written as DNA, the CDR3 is TGTGCCAGCAGCCCCTATGGGGACATGAACACTGAAGCTTTCTTT.

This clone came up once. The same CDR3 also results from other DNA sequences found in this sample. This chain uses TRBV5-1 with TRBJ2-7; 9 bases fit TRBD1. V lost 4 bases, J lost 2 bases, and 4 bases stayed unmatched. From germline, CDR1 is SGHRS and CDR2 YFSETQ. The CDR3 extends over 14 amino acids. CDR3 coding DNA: TGCGCCAGCAGCCCCGGGACAGGGACCTACGAGCAGTACTTC. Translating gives CASSPGTGTYEQYF. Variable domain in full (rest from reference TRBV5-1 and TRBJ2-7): KAGVTQTPRYLIKTRGQQVTLSCSPISGHRSVSWYQQTPGQGLQFLFEYFSETQRNKGNFPGRFSGRQFSNSRSEMNVSTLELGDSALYLCASSPGTGTYEQYFGPGTRLTVT.

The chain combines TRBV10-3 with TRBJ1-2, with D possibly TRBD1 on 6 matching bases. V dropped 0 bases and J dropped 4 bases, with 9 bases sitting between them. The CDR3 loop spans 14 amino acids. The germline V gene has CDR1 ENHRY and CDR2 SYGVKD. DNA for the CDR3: TGTGCCATCAGTGAGTCCACAGGGTTCTATGGCTACACCTTC. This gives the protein CAISESTGFYGYTF.

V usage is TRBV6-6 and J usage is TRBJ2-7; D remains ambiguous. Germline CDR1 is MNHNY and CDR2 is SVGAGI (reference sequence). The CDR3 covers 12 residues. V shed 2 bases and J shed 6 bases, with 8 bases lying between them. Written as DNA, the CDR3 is TGTGCCAGCAGTTACCGTACTTCCGAGCAGTACTTC. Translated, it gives CASSYRTSEQYF.

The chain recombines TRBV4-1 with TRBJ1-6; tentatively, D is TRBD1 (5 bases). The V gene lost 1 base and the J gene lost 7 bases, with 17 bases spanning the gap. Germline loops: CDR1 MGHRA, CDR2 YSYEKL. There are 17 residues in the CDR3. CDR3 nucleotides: TGCGCCAGCAGCCAAGGGTTGGCGTACAGGCGGAATTCACCCCTCCACTTT. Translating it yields CASSQGLAYRRNSPLHF.

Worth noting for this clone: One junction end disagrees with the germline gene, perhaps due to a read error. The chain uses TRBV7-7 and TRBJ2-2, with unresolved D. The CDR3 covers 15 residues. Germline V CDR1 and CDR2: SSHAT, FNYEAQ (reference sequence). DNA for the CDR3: TGTGCTAGCAGTTCAAGTCCGGTTAACACCGGGGAGCTGTTTTTT. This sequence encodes CASSSSPVNTGELFF.

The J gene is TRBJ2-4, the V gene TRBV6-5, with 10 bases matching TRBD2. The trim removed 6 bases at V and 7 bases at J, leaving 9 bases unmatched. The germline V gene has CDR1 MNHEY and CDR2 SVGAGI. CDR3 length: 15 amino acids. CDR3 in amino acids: CASRGSGGAGNIQYF. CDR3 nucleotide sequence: TGTGCCAGCAGAGGGAGCGGGGGGGCCGGGAACATTCAGTACTTC.

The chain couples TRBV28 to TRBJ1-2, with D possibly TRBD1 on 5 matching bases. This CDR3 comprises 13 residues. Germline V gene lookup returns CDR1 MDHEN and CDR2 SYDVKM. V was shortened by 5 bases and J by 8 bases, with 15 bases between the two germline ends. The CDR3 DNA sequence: TGTGCCAGCAGTGGCGGGACCCTGGTGGGCTACACCTTC. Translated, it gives CASSGGTLVGYTF.

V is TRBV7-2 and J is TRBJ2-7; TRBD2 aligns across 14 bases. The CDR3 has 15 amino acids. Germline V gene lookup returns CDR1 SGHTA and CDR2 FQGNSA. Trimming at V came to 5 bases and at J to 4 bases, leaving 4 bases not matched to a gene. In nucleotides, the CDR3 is TGTGCCAGCAGCCGGACTAGCGGGAGGTCATACGAGCAGTACTTC. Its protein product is CASSRTSGRSYEQYF.

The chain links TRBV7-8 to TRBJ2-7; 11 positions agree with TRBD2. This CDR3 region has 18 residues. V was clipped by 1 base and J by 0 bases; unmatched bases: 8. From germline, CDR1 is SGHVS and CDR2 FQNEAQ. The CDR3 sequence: CASSLVLAGAQASYEQYF. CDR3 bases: TGTGCCAGCAGCTTAGTACTAGCGGGGGCTCAGGCCTCCTACGAGCAGTACTTC. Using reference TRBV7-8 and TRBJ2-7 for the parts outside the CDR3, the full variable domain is GAGVSQSPRYKVAKRGQDVALRCDPISGHVSLFWYQQALGQGPEFLTYFQNEAQLDKSGLPSDRFFAERPEGSVSTLKIQRTQQEDSAVYLCASSLVLAGAQASYEQYFGPGTRLTVT.

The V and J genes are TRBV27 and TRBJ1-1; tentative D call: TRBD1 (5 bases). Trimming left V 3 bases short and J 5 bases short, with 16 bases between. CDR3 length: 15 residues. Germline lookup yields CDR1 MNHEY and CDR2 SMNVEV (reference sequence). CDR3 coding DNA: TGTGCCAGCAGTTTGTTTGGTCGGGGGGAGACTGAAGCTTTCTTT. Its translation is CASSLFGRGETEAFF.

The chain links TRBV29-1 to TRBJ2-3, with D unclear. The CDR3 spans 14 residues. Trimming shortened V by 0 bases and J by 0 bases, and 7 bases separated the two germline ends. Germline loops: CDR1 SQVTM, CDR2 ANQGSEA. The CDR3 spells CSVEENISTDTQYF. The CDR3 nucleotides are TGCAGCGTTGAAGAAAATATAAGCACAGATACGCAGTATTTT.

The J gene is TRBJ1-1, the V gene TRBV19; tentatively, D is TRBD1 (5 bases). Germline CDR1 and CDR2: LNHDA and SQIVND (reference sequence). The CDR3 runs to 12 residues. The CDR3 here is CAAGPVNTEAFF. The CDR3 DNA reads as TGTGCGGCGGGACCAGTGAACACTGAAGCTTTCTTT. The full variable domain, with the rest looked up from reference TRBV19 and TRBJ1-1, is DGGITQSPKYLFRKEGQNVTLSCEQNLNHDAMYWYRQDPGQGLRLIYYSQIVNDFQKGDIAEGYSVSREKKESFPLTVTSAQKNPTAFYLCAAGPVNTEAFFGQGTRLTVV.

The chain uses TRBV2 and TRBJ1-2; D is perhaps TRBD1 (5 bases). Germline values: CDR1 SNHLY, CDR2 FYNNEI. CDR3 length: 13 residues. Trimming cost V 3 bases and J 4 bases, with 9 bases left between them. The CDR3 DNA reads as TGTGCCAGCAGTGAGGAGGGACTCTATGGCTACACCTTC. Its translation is CASSEEGLYGYTF.

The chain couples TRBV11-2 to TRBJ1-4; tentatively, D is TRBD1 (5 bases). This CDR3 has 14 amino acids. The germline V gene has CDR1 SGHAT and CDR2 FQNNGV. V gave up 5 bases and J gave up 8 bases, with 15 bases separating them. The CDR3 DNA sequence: TGTGCCAGCAGCCCGCCCCCTCCAGGGGAAAAACTGTTTTTT. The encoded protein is CASSPPPPGEKLFF.

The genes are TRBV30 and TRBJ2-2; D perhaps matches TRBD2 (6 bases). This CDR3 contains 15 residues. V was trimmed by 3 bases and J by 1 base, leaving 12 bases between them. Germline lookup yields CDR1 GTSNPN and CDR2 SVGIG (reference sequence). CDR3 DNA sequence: TGTGCCTGGAGCCTCGGGAGCGGGAACACCGGGGAGCTGTTTTTT. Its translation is CAWSLGSGNTGELFF.

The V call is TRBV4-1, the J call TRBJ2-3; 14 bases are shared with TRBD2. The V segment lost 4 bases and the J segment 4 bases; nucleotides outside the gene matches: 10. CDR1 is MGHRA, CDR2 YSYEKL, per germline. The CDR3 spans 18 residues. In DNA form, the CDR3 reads TGCGCCAGCAGCCGCGACTCCGGGACTAGCGGGAGCTCAGATACGCAGTATTTT. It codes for CASSRDSGTSGSSDTQYF.

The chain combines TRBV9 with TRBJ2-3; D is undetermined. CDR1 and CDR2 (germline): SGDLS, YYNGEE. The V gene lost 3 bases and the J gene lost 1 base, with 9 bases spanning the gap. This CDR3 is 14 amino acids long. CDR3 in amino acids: CASSASAGTDTQYF. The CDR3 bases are TGTGCCAGCAGCGCCAGCGCCGGCACAGATACGCAGTATTTT.

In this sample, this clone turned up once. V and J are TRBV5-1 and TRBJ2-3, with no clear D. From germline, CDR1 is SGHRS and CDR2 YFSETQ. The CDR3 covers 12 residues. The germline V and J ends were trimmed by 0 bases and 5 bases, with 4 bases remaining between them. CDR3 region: CASSLDGDTQYF. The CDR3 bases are TGCGCCAGCAGCTTGGACGGAGATACGCAGTATTTT.

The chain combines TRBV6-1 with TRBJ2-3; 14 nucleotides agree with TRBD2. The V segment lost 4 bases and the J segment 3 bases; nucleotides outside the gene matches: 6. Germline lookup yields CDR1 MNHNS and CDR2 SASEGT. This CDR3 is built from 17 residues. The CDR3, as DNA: TGTGCCAGCAGTGTAGGACTAGCGGGAGGTATAACAGATACGCAGTATTTT. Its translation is CASSVGLAGGITDTQYF.

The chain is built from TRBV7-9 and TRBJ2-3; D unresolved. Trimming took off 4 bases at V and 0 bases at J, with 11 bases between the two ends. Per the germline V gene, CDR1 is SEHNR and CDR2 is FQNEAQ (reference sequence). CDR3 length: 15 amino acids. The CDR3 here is CASSSLPRSTDTQYF. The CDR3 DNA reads TGTGCCAGCAGCTCACTGCCACGTAGCACAGATACGCAGTATTTT.

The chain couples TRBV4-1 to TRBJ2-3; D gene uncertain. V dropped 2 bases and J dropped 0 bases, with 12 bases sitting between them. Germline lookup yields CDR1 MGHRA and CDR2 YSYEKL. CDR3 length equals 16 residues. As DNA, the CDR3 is TGCGCCAGCAGCCAACTCCCCGTGACTAGCACAGATACGCAGTATTTT. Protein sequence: CASSQLPVTSTDTQYF.

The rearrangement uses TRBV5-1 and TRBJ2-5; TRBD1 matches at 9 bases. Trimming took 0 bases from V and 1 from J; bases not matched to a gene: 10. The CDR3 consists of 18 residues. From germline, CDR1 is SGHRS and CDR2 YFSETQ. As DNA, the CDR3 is TGCGCCAGCAGCTTGGGACGGACAGGGGTACCCCTCCAAGAGACCCAGTACTTC. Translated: CASSLGRTGVPLQETQYF.

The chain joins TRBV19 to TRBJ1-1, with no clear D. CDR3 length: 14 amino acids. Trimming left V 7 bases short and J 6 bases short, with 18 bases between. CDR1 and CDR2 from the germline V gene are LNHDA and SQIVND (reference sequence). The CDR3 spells CASTERVRGSEAFF. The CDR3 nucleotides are TGTGCCAGTACCGAAAGGGTGAGAGGGTCTGAAGCTTTCTTT.

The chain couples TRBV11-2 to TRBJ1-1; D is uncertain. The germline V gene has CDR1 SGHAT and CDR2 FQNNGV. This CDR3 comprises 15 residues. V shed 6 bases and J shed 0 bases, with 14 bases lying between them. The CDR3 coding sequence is TGTGCCAGCAGGTTCCTGGCCAGGATGAACACTGAAGCTTTCTTT. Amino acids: CASRFLARMNTEAFF.

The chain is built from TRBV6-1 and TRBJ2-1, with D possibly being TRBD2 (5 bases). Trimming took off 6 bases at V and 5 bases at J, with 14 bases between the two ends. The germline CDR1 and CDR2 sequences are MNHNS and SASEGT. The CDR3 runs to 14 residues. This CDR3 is CASSNEGLHNEQFF. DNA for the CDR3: TGTGCCAGCAGCAACGAGGGTCTCCACAATGAGCAGTTCTTC.